This T cell receptor (beta chain) was captured by sequencing in a study of a mutant IDH1 vaccine in newly diagnosed glioma (dated by TCRdb to the early 2020s). In terms of the full investigation: Patients received eight vaccinations in weeks 1, 3, 5, 7, 11, 15, 19 and 23, corresponding to visits V03 through V10. Longitudinal TCRB deep sequencing was done for some 26 treated patients, wherever samples were available for exploratory analyses. Peripheral blood was drawn at six visits: V03 (baseline), V05, V07, V10, V12 and V13. Of the 30 to 35 treated patients, approximately 62% were male and about 40% were female, and a mean age of approximately 40 years was recorded. In the chemotherapy-containing groups, vaccination started alongside temozolomide cycles, whereas in patients who had radiotherapy alone it started 4-6 weeks after radiotherapy. Before enrollment, most patients had been given radiochemotherapy with temozolomide as standard therapy, while the rest had received either radiotherapy alone or temozolomide alone.

General conclusions and limits of the study: Availability determined which PBMC samples were chosen for TCRB deep sequencing. It was noted by the authors that analyses of patient blood samples could not be reproduced owing to sample limitations. No apparent relationship was observed between pseudoprogression and alterations in the top peripheral T cell clonotypes detected by TCRB sequencing. Immune responses induced by the vaccine were seen in roughly 95% of patients across multiple MHC alleles.

What the time point label conveys for this sample: week 11, during vaccination. Each vaccine dose, consisting of 300 ug of a 20-mer mutant IDH1 peptide in Montanide, was administered subcutaneously with topical imiquimod. Newly diagnosed WHO grade 3 or 4 IDH1-mutant astrocytomas showing loss of nuclear ATRX were present in the donors. The samples were drawn from NOA16, a multicentre, single-arm, open-label phase I trial in Germany that tested a mutant IDH1 peptide vaccine in humans for the first time. Genomic DNA for TCRB sequencing was extracted from EDTA blood using the DNeasy Blood and Tissue Kit. Libraries were made using the immunoSEQ multiplex PCR assay. Following the manufacturer's protocol, the hsTCRB Kit was used to amplify rearranged TCR beta chain sequences. An Illumina MiSeq was used to sequence the TCRB libraries. Concerning the study's data processing: Demultiplexing, trimming and gene mapping were performed with the kit vendor's proprietary platform. Sourced from immuneACCESS, this table was stored by TCRdb with only in-frame sequences that have V and J called. A share of the clones is absent; for the studies checked, an unresolved V gene accounts for under half, and the remainder has no known explanation. That table gives V, J and clone size, and the DNA gave D and trimming. Present in this sample are about 32,000 clones, roughly 78% of which were seen just once. The ten biggest clones cover over 20% of the sample.

The germline V gene (reference sequence) yields GTSNPN for CDR1 and SVGIG for CDR2. V sheds 4 bases and J sheds 7 bases, leaving 10 bases between their ends. The CDR3 covers 12 residues, taking in both the cysteine and the phenylalanine. Only CDR3 DNA is held: 36 bases, read in frame from base 1. As for this clone: No cognate antigen has been identified for it. Base quality data are lacking; no much larger clone is found one base away.

The sequence is built from TRBV30 and TRBJ1-4, and the D gene may be TRBD1, 5 bases matching. The TCR comes from a man aged 25 to 40 with glioma. The source material was PBMCs, sampled from a glioma patient whose treatment included an IDH1 peptide vaccine. At the DNA level, the sequence is TGTGCCTGGATGAGGGGACGTGAAAAACTGTTTTTT. This yields the protein CAWMRGREKLFF.